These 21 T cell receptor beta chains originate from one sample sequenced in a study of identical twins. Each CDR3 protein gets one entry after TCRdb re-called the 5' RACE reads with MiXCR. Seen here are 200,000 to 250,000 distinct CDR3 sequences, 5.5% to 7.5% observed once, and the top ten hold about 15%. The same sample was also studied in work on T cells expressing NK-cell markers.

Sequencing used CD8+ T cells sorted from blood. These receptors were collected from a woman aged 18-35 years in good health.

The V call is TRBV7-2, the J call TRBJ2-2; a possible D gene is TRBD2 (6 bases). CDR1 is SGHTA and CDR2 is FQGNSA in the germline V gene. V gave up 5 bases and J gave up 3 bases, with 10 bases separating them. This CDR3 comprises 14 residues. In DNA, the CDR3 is TGTGCCAGCAGCCAATGGGGGGACACCGGGGAGCTGTTTTTT. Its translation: CASSQWGDTGELFF.

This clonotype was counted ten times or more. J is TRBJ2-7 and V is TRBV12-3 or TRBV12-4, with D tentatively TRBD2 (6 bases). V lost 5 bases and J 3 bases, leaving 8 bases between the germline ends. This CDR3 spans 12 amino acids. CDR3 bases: TGTGCCAGCAGTGTCGGGAGCTACGAGCAGTACTTC. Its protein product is CASSVGSYEQYF.

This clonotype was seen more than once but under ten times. In DNA, the CDR3 is TGTGCCAGCAGCCTCCTAGGTGGGGGGGCCATATACAATGAGCAGTTCTTC. It translates to CASSLLGGGAIYNEQFF. This chain connects TRBV7-4 to TRBJ2-1; D is perhaps TRBD2 (7 bases). CDR3 size: 17 residues. Germline CDR1 SGHVT, CDR2 SQSDAQ. Trimming shortened V by 5 bases and J by 4 bases, and 21 bases separated the two germline ends. The full variable domain, completed using reference TRBV7-4 and TRBJ2-1, is GAGVSQSPRYKVAKRGRDVALRCDSISGHVTLYWYRQTLGQGSEVLTYSQSDAQRDKSGRPSGRFSAERPERSVSTLKIQRTEQGDSAVYLCASSLLGGGAIYNEQFFGPGTRLTVL.

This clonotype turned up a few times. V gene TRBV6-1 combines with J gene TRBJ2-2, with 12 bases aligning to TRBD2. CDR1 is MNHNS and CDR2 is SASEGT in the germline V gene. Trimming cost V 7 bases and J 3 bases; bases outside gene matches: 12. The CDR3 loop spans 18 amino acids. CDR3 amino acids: CASTRTSGALVHTGELFF. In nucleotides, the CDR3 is TGTGCCAGCACCAGGACTAGCGGGGCTCTCGTTCACACCGGGGAGCTGTTTTTT.

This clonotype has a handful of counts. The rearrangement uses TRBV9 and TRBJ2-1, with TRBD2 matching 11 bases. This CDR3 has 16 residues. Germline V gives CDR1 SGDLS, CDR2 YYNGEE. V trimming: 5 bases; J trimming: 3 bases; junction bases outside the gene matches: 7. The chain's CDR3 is CASRGTSGDNYNEQFF. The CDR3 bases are TGTGCCAGCAGGGGGACTAGCGGAGACAACTACAATGAGCAGTTCTTC. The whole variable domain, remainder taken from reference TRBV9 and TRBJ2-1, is DSGVTQTPKHLITATGQRVTLRCSPRSGDLSVYWYQQSLDQGLQFLIQYYNGEERAKGNILERFSAQQFPDLHSELNLSSLELGDSALYFCASRGTSGDNYNEQFFGPGTRLTVL.

The CDR3 DNA reads TGTGCCACCAGCTCAACACGGACAGGGCGGGTCTACGAGCAGTACTTC. Translated: CATSSTRTGRVYEQYF. The chain carries TRBV15 and TRBJ2-7; 8 positions match TRBD1. Germline-derived CDR1 and CDR2 are LNHNV and YYDKDF (reference sequence). After removal of 5 bases from V and 3 bases from J, the junction contained 12 bases not matched to a gene. The CDR3 totals 16 residues.

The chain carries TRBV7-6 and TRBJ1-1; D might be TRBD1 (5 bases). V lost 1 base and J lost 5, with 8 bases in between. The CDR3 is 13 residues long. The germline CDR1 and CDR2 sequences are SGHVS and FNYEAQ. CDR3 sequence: CASSLEGETEAFF. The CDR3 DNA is TGTGCCAGCAGCTTAGAAGGGGAGACTGAAGCTTTCTTT.

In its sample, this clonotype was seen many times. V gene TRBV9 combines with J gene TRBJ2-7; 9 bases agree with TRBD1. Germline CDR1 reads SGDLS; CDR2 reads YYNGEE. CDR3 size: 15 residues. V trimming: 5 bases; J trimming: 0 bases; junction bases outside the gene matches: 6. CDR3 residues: CASSVTGGSSYEQYF. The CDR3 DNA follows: TGTGCCAGCAGTGTGACAGGGGGTAGCTCCTACGAGCAGTACTTC.

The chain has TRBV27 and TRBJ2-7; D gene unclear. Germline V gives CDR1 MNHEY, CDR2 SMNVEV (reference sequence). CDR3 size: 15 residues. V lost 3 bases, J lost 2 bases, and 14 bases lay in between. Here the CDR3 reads CASSLTVGSPYEQYF. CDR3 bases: TGTGCCAGCAGTTTGACGGTGGGCAGTCCCTACGAGCAGTACTTC.

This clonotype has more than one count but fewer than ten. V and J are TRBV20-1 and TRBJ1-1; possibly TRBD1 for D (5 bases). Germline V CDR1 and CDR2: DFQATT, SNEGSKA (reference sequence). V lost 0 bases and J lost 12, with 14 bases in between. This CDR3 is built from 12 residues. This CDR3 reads CSAREIAGYTFF. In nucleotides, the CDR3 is TGCAGTGCTAGAGAAATCGCAGGGTACACTTTCTTT.

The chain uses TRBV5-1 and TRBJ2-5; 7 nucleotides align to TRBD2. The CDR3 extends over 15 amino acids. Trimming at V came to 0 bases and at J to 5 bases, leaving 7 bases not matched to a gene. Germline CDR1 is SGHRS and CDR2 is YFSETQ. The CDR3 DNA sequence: TGCGCCAGCAGCTTGGAGGGGACTACTCGCGAGACCCAGTACTTC. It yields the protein CASSLEGTTRETQYF.

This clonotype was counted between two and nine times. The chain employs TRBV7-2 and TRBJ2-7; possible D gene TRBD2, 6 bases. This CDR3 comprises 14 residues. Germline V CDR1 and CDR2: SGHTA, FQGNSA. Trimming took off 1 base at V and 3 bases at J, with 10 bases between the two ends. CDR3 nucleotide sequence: TGTGCCAGCAGCTTAGTCATGGGGGGCTACGAGCAGTACTTC. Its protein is CASSLVMGGYEQYF.

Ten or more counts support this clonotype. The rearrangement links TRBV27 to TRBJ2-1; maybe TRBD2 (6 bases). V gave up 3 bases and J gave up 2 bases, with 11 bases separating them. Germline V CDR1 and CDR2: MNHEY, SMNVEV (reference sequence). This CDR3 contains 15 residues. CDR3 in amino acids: CASSFGRGPYNEQFF. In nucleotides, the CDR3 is TGTGCCAGCAGTTTCGGGAGAGGCCCCTACAATGAGCAGTTCTTC.

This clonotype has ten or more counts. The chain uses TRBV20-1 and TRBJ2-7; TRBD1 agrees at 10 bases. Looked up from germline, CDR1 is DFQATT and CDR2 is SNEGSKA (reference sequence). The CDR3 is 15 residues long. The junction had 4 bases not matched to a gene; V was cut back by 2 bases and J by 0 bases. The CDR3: CSARTGQGFSYEQYF. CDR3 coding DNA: TGCAGTGCTAGAACGGGACAGGGGTTCTCCTACGAGCAGTACTTC.

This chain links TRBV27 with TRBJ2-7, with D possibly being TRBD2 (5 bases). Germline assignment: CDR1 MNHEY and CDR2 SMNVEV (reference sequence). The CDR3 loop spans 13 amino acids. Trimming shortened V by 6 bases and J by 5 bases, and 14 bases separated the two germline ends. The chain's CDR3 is CASRELGIDEQYF. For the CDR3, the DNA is TGTGCCAGCAGGGAACTAGGGATAGACGAGCAGTACTTC.

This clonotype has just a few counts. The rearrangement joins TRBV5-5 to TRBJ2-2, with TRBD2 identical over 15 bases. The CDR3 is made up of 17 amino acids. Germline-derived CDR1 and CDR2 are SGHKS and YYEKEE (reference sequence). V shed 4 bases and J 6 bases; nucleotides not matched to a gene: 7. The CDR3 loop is CASSLGLAGGRAGELFF. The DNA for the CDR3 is TGTGCCAGCAGCCTGGGACTAGCGGGAGGAAGGGCCGGGGAGCTGTTTTTT.

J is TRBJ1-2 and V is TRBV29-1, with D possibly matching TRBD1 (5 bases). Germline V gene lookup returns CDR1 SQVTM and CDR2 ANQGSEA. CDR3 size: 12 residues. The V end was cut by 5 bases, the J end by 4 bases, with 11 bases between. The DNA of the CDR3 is TGCAGCGTTACCTGGGGCATCTATGGCTACACCTTC. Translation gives CSVTWGIYGYTF.

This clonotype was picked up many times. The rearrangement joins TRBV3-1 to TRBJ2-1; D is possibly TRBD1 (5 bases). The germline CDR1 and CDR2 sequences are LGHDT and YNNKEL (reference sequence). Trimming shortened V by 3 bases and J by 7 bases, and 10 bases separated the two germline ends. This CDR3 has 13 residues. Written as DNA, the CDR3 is TGTGCCAGCAGCCATGGCAGGGTGAATGAGCAGTTCTTC. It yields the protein CASSHGRVNEQFF.

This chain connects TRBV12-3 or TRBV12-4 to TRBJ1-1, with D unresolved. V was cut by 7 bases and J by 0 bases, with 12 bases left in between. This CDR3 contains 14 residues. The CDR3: CASKEVEMNTEAFF. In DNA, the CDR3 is TGTGCCAGCAAGGAGGTGGAGATGAACACTGAAGCTTTCTTT.

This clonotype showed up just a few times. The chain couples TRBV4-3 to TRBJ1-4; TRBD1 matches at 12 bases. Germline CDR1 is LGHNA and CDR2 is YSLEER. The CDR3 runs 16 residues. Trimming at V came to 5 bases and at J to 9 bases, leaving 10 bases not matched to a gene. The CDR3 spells CASSARLGDRGQKLFF. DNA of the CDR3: TGCGCCAGCAGCGCCCGCCTAGGGGACAGGGGGCAAAAACTGTTTTTT.

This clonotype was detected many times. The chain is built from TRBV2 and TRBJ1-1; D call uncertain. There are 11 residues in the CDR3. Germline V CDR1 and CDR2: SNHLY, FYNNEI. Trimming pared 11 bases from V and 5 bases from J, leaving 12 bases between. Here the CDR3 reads CAVLTGTEAFF. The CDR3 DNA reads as TGTGCCGTCCTTACGGGGACTGAAGCTTTCTTT.